This T cell receptor beta chain was obtained from a study of CD8+CD57+ T cells in acquired aplastic anemia. Study-level background: Each DNA sample taken from sorted CD4+ and CD8+ cells came to about 3 ug on average.

Genomic DNA acted as the template from which TCR beta VDJ combination and CDR3 sequence profiling were carried out. TCRdb analysed the reads with MiXCR anew, one entry per CDR3 protein. The sample yields approximately 200,000 distinct CDR3 sequences, around 60% seen once. This clonotype appeared a single time. Antigen: not known. The trim removed 5 bases at V and 4 bases at J, leaving 3 bases unmatched. CDR1 is SGHTA and CDR2 is FQGTGA in the germline V gene. The CDR3 loop spans 14 amino acids. Regarding the study as a whole: The CD8+ Simpson's diversity of patients and controls was not significantly different. Patients and controls shared twenty-nine CD8+ CDR3 sequences, which appeared highly expressed in patients and within their immunodominant clones.

Input material: sorted CD4+, CD8+, or CD8+CD57+ T cells (not recorded which) from PBMCs. This clonotype was obtained from a human donor in good health. The chain uses TRBV7-3 and TRBJ2-7; 12 bases agree with TRBD2. This CDR3 is CASSPLAGGYEQYF. CDR3 DNA sequence: TGTGCCAGCAGCCCGCTAGCGGGGGGGTACGAGCAGTACTTC.